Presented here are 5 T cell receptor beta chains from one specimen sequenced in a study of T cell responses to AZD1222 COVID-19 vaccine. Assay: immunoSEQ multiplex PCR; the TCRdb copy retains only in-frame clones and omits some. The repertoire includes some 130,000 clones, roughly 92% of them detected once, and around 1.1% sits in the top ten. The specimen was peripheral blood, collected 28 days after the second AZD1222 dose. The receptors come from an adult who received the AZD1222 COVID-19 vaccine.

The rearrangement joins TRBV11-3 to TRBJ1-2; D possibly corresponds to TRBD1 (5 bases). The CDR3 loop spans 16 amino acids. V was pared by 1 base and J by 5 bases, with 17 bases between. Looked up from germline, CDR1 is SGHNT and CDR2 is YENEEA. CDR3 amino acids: CASSLAAGKGGYGYTF. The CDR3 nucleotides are TGTGCCAGCAGCTTAGCCGCAGGGAAGGGAGGTTATGGCTACACCTTC. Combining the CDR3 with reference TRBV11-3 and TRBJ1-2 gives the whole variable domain EAGVVQSPRYKIIEKKQPVAFWCNPISGHNTLYWYLQNLGQGPELLIRYENEEAVDDSQLPKDRFSAERLKGVDSTLKIQPAELGDSAVYLCASSLAAGKGGYGYTFGSGTRLTVV.

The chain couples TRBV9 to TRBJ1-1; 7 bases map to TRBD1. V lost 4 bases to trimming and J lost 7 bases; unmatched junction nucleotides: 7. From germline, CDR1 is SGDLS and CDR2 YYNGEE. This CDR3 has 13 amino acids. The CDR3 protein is CASSLLWDSEAFF. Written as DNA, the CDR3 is TGTGCCAGCAGCCTCCTGTGGGACAGTGAAGCTTTCTTT.

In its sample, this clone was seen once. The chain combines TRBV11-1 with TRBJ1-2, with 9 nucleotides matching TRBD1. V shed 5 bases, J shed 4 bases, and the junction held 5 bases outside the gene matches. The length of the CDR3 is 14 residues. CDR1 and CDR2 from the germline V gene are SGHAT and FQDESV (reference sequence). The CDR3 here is CASSHTGGGYGYTF. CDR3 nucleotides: TGTGCCAGCAGCCATACAGGGGGCGGCTATGGCTACACCTTC.

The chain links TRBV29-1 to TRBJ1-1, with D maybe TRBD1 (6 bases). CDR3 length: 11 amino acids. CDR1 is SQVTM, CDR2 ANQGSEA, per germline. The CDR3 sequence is CTGQWGTEAFF. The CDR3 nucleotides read TGCACCGGACAGTGGGGCACTGAAGCTTTCTTT.

The CDR3 loop is CASGKGGSNEKLFF. CDR3 nucleotide sequence: TGTGCCAGTGGTAAAGGCGGCTCTAATGAAAAACTGTTTTTT. V and J are TRBV19 and TRBJ1-4; no definite D call. Trimming took 8 bases from V and 3 from J, leaving 13 bases between them. This CDR3 has 14 amino acids. Germline V gene lookup returns CDR1 LNHDA and CDR2 SQIVND (reference sequence). The full variable domain, its missing parts supplied by reference TRBV19 and TRBJ1-4, is DGGITQSPKYLFRKEGQNVTLSCEQNLNHDAMYWYRQDPGQGLRLIYYSQIVNDFQKGDIAEGYSVSREKKESFPLTVTSAQKNPTAFYLCASGKGGSNEKLFFGSGTQLSVL.